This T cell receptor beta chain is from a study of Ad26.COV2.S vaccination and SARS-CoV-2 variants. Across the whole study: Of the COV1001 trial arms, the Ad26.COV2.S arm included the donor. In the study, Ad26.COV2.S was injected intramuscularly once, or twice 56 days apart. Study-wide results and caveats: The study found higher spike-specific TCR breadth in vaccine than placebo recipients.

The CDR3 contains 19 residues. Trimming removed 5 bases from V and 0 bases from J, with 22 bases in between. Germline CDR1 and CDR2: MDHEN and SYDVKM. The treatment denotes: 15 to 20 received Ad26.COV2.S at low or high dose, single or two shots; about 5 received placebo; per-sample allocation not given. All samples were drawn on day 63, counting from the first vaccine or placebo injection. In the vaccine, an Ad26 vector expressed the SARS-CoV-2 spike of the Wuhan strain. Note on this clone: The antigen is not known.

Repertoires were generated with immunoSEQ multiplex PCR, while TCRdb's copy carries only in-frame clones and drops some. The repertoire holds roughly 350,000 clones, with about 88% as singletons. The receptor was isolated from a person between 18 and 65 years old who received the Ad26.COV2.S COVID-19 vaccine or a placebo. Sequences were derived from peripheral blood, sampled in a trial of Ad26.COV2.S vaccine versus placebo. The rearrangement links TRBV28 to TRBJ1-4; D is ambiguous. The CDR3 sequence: CASSPRGLVSVATNEKLFF. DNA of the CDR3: TGTGCCAGCAGTCCCCGCGGGTTGGTCAGTGTAGCAACTAATGAAAAACTGTTTTTT.